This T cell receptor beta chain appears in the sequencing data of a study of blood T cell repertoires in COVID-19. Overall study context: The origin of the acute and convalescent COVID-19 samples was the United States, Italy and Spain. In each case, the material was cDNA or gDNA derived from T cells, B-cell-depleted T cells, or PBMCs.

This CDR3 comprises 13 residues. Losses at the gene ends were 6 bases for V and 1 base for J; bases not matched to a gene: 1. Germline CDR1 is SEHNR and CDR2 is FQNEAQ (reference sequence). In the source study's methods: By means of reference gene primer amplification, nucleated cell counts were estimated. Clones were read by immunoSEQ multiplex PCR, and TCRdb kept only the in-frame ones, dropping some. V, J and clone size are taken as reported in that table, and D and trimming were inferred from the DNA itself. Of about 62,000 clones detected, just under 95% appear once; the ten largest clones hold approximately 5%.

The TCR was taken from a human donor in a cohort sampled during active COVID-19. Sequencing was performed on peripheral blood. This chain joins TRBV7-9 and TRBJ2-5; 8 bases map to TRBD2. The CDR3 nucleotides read TGTGCCAGCAGAACTAGCGGCCAAGAGACCCAGTACTTC. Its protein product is CASRTSGQETQYF.